Following are 30 T cell receptor beta chains from one sample sequenced in a study of cytomegalovirus exposure and HLA in healthy donors. Primers for the PCR totalled 60 Vbeta and 13 Jbeta. The assay was immunoSEQ multiplex PCR, and TCRdb's table has in-frame clones only and misses some. The sample carries 150,000 to 250,000 clones, roughly 79% recorded once. What was sequenced was PBMCs. Receptor source: a man between 25 and 39 years old in good health and CMV-seronegative.

J is TRBJ1-1 and V is TRBV15; D is ambiguous. The V and J ends lost 3 bases and 5 bases respectively, with 10 bases between them. Germline CDR1 is LNHNV and CDR2 is YYDKDF (reference sequence). The CDR3 extends over 13 amino acids. The CDR3 DNA follows: TGTGCCACCAGCAGGGCCAGTTCTACTGAAGCTTTCTTT. Protein: CATSRASSTEAFF. Using reference TRBV15 and TRBJ1-1 for the parts outside the CDR3, the full variable domain is DAMVIQNPRYQVTQFGKPVTLSCSQTLNHNVMYWYQQKSSQAPKLLFHYYDKDFNNEADTPDNFQSRRPNTSFCFLDIRSPGLGDTAMYLCATSRASSTEAFFGQGTRLTVV.

This sequence joins TRBV10-3 and TRBJ2-1; 10 positions match TRBD2. V trimming: 4 bases; J trimming: 0 bases; junction bases outside the gene matches: 9. This CDR3 contains 18 residues. CDR1 is ENHRY, CDR2 SYGVKD, per germline. The CDR3 spells CAISGVSLAGASYNEQFF. CDR3 in DNA: TGTGCCATCAGTGGTGTGTCGCTAGCGGGAGCCTCCTACAATGAGCAGTTCTTC.

J is TRBJ1-1 and V is TRBV14; TRBD1 aligns across 9 bases. Trimming cost V 8 bases and J 10 bases; bases outside gene matches: 8. The CDR3 has 12 residues. Per germline, CDR1 SGHDN and CDR2 FVKESK. The CDR3 region has the DNA TGTGCCAGCGGACCGGGACAGGGTCTAGCTTTCTTT. Protein product: CASGPGQGLAFF.

This chain uses TRBV2 with TRBJ1-1; D unclear. CDR3 length: 14 residues. Between the trimmed V and J ends, which lost 8 bases and 4 bases, there was a span of 17 bases. Per germline, CDR1 SNHLY and CDR2 FYNNEI. The CDR3 here is CASGPKAARTEAFF. The CDR3 DNA follows: TGTGCCAGCGGTCCCAAAGCTGCTCGCACTGAAGCTTTCTTT. The variable domain in full, with the rest retrieved from reference TRBV2 and TRBJ1-1, is EPEVTQTPSHQVTQMGQEVILRCVPISNHLYFYWYRQILGQKVEFLVSFYNNEISEKSEIFDDQFSVERPDGSNFTLKIRSTKLEDSAMYFCASGPKAARTEAFFGQGTRLTVV.

V gene TRBV5-4 combines with J gene TRBJ1-1, with D hard to call. This CDR3 has 15 residues. Per the germline V gene, CDR1 is SGHNT and CDR2 is YYREEE (reference sequence). V was clipped by 0 bases and J by 0 bases, with 9 bases between them. The CDR3 sequence is CASSLESQLNTEAFF. The CDR3 DNA follows: TGTGCCAGCAGCTTGGAGTCACAGTTGAACACTGAAGCTTTCTTT.

The chain carries TRBV2 and TRBJ1-2; D gene unclear. The CDR3 consists of 13 residues. The V gene lost 11 bases and the J gene lost 4 bases, with 17 bases spanning the gap. The germline CDR1 and CDR2 sequences are SNHLY and FYNNEI. CDR3 in amino acids: CASATRSIYGYTF. CDR3 DNA sequence: TGTGCCTCTGCTACAAGGAGTATCTATGGCTACACCTTC.

The chain is built from TRBV6-5 and TRBJ2-7; D ambiguous. Germline V lookup: CDR1 MNHEY, CDR2 SVGAGI. This CDR3 has 13 amino acids. V dropped 1 base and J dropped 4 bases, with 8 bases sitting between them. This chain's CDR3 is CASSYFGGYEQYF. DNA for the CDR3: TGTGCCAGCAGTTACTTTGGCGGTTACGAGCAGTACTTC.

About this clone itself: The junction shows a germline mismatch at one end, possibly a read error. The genes are TRBV9 and TRBJ1-1; TRBD1 is a possible D gene (6 bases). Germline CDR1 is SGDLS and CDR2 is YYNGEE. The CDR3 covers 14 residues. The CDR3 loop is CASSVELRDTEDFF. The CDR3 region has the DNA TGTGCCAGCAGCGTAGAACTCAGGGACACTGAAGATTTCTTT.

The rearrangement joins TRBV4-1 to TRBJ2-7; D is unclear. CDR1 is MGHRA and CDR2 is YSYEKL in the germline V gene. The CDR3 covers 13 residues. Trimming removed 1 base from V and 3 bases from J, with 7 bases in between. This CDR3 reads CASSQVADYEQYF. CDR3 in DNA: TGCGCCAGCAGCCAAGTCGCAGACTACGAGCAGTACTTC.

This clone appeared a single time. V and J are TRBV6-6 and TRBJ2-3; the match to TRBD2 covers 10 bases. The CDR3 totals 16 residues. Trimming took 4 bases from V and 4 from J; bases not matched to a gene: 8. Per the germline V gene, CDR1 is MNHNY and CDR2 is SVGAGI (reference sequence). CDR3 bases: TGTGCCAGCAGTTGGGTCTTAAGCGGGAGGGCAGATACGCAGTATTTT. Amino acids: CASSWVLSGRADTQYF.

The rearrangement uses TRBV27 and TRBJ2-7; 7 bases agree with TRBD1. CDR1 is MNHEY, CDR2 SMNVEV, per germline (reference sequence). CDR3 size: 17 residues. V shed 5 bases, J shed 4 bases, and the junction held 17 bases outside the gene matches. The CDR3 region is CASSKQPDRAVMYEQYF. CDR3 DNA sequence: TGTGCCAGCAGTAAACAACCCGACAGGGCCGTTATGTACGAGCAGTACTTC.

J is TRBJ2-3 and V is TRBV28; 7 bases are a match to TRBD1. From germline, CDR1 is MDHEN and CDR2 SYDVKM. The CDR3 totals 14 residues. The junction had 10 bases not matched to a gene; V was cut back by 7 bases and J by 6 bases. The CDR3 loop reads CASNRRQGVDTQYF. The CDR3 coding sequence is TGTGCCAGCAATAGGAGGCAGGGGGTGGATACGCAGTATTTT.

V and J are TRBV2 and TRBJ1-5; D possibly corresponds to TRBD1 (6 bases). Germline assignment: CDR1 SNHLY and CDR2 FYNNEI. The CDR3 is 15 amino acids. V lost 3 bases to trimming and J lost 3 bases, with 12 bases between them. The CDR3 nucleotides read TGTGCCAGCAGTGACCCGGACAGAGTCAATCAGCCCCAGCATTTT. Protein: CASSDPDRVNQPQHF. Filled out from reference TRBV2 and TRBJ1-5, the complete variable domain reads EPEVTQTPSHQVTQMGQEVILRCVPISNHLYFYWYRQILGQKVEFLVSFYNNEISEKSEIFDDQFSVERPDGSNFTLKIRSTKLEDSAMYFCASSDPDRVNQPQHFGDGTRLSIL.

This rearrangement joins TRBV13 to TRBJ1-1; 7 bases align to TRBD1. In germline, CDR1 is PRHDT, CDR2 FYEKMQ (reference sequence). CDR3 length: 15 residues. With 2 bases clipped from V and 2 bases from J, the junction kept 5 bases outside the gene matches. The chain's CDR3 is CASSLFDRVNTEAFF. The CDR3 DNA sequence: TGTGCCAGCAGCTTATTCGACAGGGTAAACACTGAAGCTTTCTTT.

The rearrangement links TRBV7-9 to TRBJ1-1; 9 bases align to TRBD1. J was trimmed by 4 bases and V by 6 bases; bases with no gene match: 3. CDR3 length: 13 amino acids. Germline CDR1 reads SEHNR; CDR2 reads FQNEAQ (reference sequence). The CDR3 region is CASRRGQGTEAFF. CDR3 bases: TGTGCCAGCAGGCGGGGACAGGGCACTGAAGCTTTCTTT. The variable domain in full, with the rest retrieved from reference TRBV7-9 and TRBJ1-1, is DTGVSQNPRHKITKRGQNVTFRCDPISEHNRLYWYRQTLGQGPEFLTYFQNEAQLEKSRLLSDRFSAERPKGSFSTLEIQRTEQGDSAMYLCASRRGQGTEAFFGQGTRLTVV.

The chain couples TRBV6-1 to TRBJ2-3; no clear D. The CDR3 is 11 residues long. Germline CDR1 is MNHNS and CDR2 is SASEGT. V dropped 6 bases and J dropped 3 bases, with 4 bases sitting between them. The CDR3 nucleotides read TGTGCCAGCAGCATGACAGATACGCAGTATTTT. This codes for CASSMTDTQYF.

V usage is TRBV4-1 and J usage is TRBJ1-3; D unclear. CDR1 and CDR2 (germline): MGHRA, YSYEKL. CDR3 length equals 15 residues. Trimming took off 0 bases at V and 1 base at J, with 7 bases between the two ends. The CDR3 spells CASSQDQASGNTIYF. CDR3 nucleotide sequence: TGCGCCAGCAGCCAAGACCAGGCGTCTGGAAACACCATATATTTT.

This clone has a handful of counts. The J gene is TRBJ2-3, the V gene TRBV5-1; D gene ambiguous. Germline V gene lookup returns CDR1 SGHRS and CDR2 YFSETQ. V lost 4 bases and J 0 bases, leaving 12 bases between the germline ends. CDR3 length: 15 amino acids. The CDR3 reads CASSQDTDSTDTQYF. Written as DNA, the CDR3 is TGCGCCAGCAGCCAAGACACCGACAGCACAGATACGCAGTATTTT.

The rearrangement uses TRBV15 and TRBJ2-7; TRBD1 matches at 8 bases. There are 13 residues in the CDR3. Germline V lookup: CDR1 LNHNV, CDR2 YYDKDF (reference sequence). The trim removed 4 bases at V and 6 bases at J, leaving 5 bases unmatched. The chain's CDR3 is CATSTPGGGEQYF. CDR3 sequence (DNA): TGTGCCACCAGCACCCCAGGGGGCGGCGAGCAGTACTTC.

The chain combines TRBV28 with TRBJ2-1; TRBD2 agrees at 7 bases. CDR1 and CDR2 (germline): MDHEN, SYDVKM. V shed 2 bases and J 5 bases; nucleotides not matched to a gene: 6. The CDR3 runs 15 residues. As DNA, the CDR3 is TGTGCCAGCAGTTTAGTTCCTAGCGGAAACAATGAGCAGTTCTTC. Its translation is CASSLVPSGNNEQFF. Based on the CDR3 plus reference TRBV28 and TRBJ2-1, the full variable domain is DVKVTQSSRYLVKRTGEKVFLECVQDMDHENMFWYRQDPGLGLRLIYFSYDVKMKEKGDIPEGYSVSREKKERFSLILESASTNQTSMYLCASSLVPSGNNEQFFGPGTRLTVL.

This clone occurred a few times. This chain uses TRBV27 with TRBJ2-2, with D tentatively TRBD1 (6 bases). This CDR3 has 16 residues. The V and J ends lost 6 bases and 6 bases respectively, with 20 bases between them. The germline gives CDR1 MNHEY, CDR2 SMNVEV (reference sequence). The CDR3 is CASRLSGGSLAGELFF. The CDR3 DNA follows: TGTGCCAGCAGACTTAGTGGGGGCTCGCTAGCCGGGGAGCTGTTTTTT.

CDR3: CASSPGHQETQYF. As DNA, the CDR3 is TGTGCCAGCAGCCCGGGACATCAAGAGACCCAGTACTTC. This rearrangement joins TRBV7-3 to TRBJ2-5; D is perhaps TRBD1 (6 bases). V was shortened by 5 bases and J by 2 bases, with 9 bases between the two germline ends. Per the germline V gene, CDR1 is SGHTA and CDR2 is FQGTGA. This CDR3 spans 13 amino acids.

The CDR3 DNA is TGTGCCAGTAGTACGACGGGGCCGGGGGTGGAGACCCAGTACTTC. This gives the protein CASSTTGPGVETQYF. The V gene is TRBV19, the J gene TRBJ2-5; possible D gene TRBD2, 6 bases. Germline assignment: CDR1 LNHDA and CDR2 SQIVND (reference sequence). This CDR3 region has 15 residues. Deletions cut 4 bases from V and 5 bases from J, with 17 bases between.

Note on this clone: Compared with germline, one end of the junction differs, possibly owing to a read error. This chain uses TRBV7-3 with TRBJ2-1, with a tentative D call TRBD1 (6 bases). Germline CDR1 and CDR2: SGHTA and FQGTGA. The CDR3 is made up of 16 amino acids. This chain's CDR3 is CASSVTGTGSYNEQFF. The CDR3 region has the DNA TGTGCCAGCAGCGTAACGGGAACAGGGTCCTACAATGAGCAGTTCTTC.

The chain links TRBV5-5 to TRBJ2-7, with D tentatively TRBD2 (5 bases). CDR3 length: 12 residues. Germline assignment: CDR1 SGHKS and CDR2 YYEKEE (reference sequence). V dropped 0 bases and J dropped 6 bases, with 7 bases sitting between them. The CDR3 loop is CASSLGGSEQYF. In DNA, the CDR3 is TGTGCCAGCAGCTTGGGAGGGTCCGAGCAGTACTTC.

The chain carries TRBV7-2 and TRBJ2-1; 9 bases align to TRBD2. The CDR3 runs to 15 residues. In germline, CDR1 is SGHTA, CDR2 FQGNSA. The trim removed 0 bases at V and 7 bases at J, leaving 4 bases unmatched. CDR3 protein: CASSLASGSHNEQFF. DNA for the CDR3: TGTGCCAGCAGCTTAGCTAGCGGGAGCCATAATGAGCAGTTCTTC. Filled out from reference TRBV7-2 and TRBJ2-1, the complete variable domain reads GAGVSQSPSNKVTEKGKDVELRCDPISGHTALYWYRQSLGQGLEFLIYFQGNSAPDKSGLPSDRFSAERTGGSVSTLTIQRTQQEDSAVYLCASSLASGSHNEQFFGPGTRLTVL.

J is TRBJ1-1 and V is TRBV14; D unclear. Germline-derived CDR1 and CDR2 are SGHDN and FVKESK. This CDR3 has 14 amino acids. V was pared by 3 bases and J by 11 bases, with 19 bases between. In DNA form, the CDR3 reads TGTGCCAGCAGCCAGTTATCGGTTAGGGAGGACGCTTTCTTT. Amino acids: CASSQLSVREDAFF.

As concerns this clone: Additional DNA sequences in this sample encode the identical CDR3. V and J are TRBV7-9 and TRBJ1-1; 11 bases align to TRBD1. With V trimmed by 4 bases and J by 6 bases, 4 bases remained unmatched. The CDR3 runs 14 residues. CDR1 SEHNR and CDR2 FQNEAQ come from the germline V gene (reference sequence). The CDR3 spells CASSWDRGGPEAFF. The CDR3 coding sequence is TGTGCCAGCAGCTGGGACAGGGGGGGGCCTGAAGCTTTCTTT. The complete variable domain, with remaining parts taken from reference TRBV7-9 and TRBJ1-1, reads DTGVSQNPRHKITKRGQNVTFRCDPISEHNRLYWYRQTLGQGPEFLTYFQNEAQLEKSRLLSDRFSAERPKGSFSTLEIQRTEQGDSAMYLCASSWDRGGPEAFFGQGTRLTVV.

The chain has TRBV10-3 and TRBJ1-1; D unresolved. Germline V gene lookup returns CDR1 ENHRY and CDR2 SYGVKD. The length of the CDR3 is 12 residues. V lost 2 bases and J 5 bases, leaving 6 bases between the germline ends. The CDR3 DNA sequence: TGTGCCATCAGTGAGGGGAGGACTGAAGCTTTCTTT. Its translation is CAISEGRTEAFF.

The genes are TRBV29-1 and TRBJ2-7; D not resolved. The CDR3 loop spans 13 amino acids. Germline loops: CDR1 SQVTM, CDR2 ANQGSEA. The V gene lost 5 bases and the J gene lost 3 bases, with 14 bases spanning the gap. The DNA for the CDR3 is TGCAGCGTTCTACAGAGTGGTGGCTACGAGCAGTACTTC. This gives the protein CSVLQSGGYEQYF.